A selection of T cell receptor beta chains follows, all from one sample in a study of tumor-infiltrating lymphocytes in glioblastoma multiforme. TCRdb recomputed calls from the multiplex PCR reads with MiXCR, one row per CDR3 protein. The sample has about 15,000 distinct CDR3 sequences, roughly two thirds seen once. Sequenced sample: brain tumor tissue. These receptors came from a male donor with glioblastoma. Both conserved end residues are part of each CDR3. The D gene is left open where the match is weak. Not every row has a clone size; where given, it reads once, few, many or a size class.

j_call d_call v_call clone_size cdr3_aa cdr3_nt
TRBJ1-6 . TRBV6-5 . CASGAGNSPLHF TGTGCCAGCGGGGCGGGGAATTCACCCCTCCACTTT
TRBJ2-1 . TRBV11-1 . CASSSPGQVSKSSYNEQFF TGTGCCAGCAGCTCCCCCGGGCAGGTGTCTAAGTCGTCCTACAATGAGCAGTTCTTC
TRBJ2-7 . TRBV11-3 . CAFSLSMCYEQYF TGTGCCTTCAGCCTATCCATGTGTTACGAGCAGTACTTC
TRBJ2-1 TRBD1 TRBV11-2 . CASSLGQGSYNEQFF TGTGCCAGCAGCTTAGGACAGGGCTCCTACAATGAGCAGTTCTTC
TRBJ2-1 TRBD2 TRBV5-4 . CASSVLAGGGSNEQFF TGTGCCAGCAGCGTACTAGCGGGAGGGGGTTCCAATGAGCAGTTCTTC
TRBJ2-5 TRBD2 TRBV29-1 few CRDEPTSGRLETKYF TGCAGAGATGAACCGACTAGCGGGAGGTTGGAGACCAAGTACTTC
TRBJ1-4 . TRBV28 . CASCFRSPNEKLFF TGTGCCAGCTGTTTCCGCAGCCCTAATGAAAAACTGTTTTTC
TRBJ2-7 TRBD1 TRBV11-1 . CASSRQGNSYEQYF TGTGCCAGCAGCCGACAGGGGAATTCCTACGAGCAGTACTTC
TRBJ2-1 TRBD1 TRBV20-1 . CSARTGTGYNEQFF TGCAGTGCTAGGACCGGGACAGGGTACAATGAGCAGTTCTTC
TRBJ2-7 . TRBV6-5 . CASRVGEVRVGSYEQYF TGTGCCAGCAGGGTGGGTGAGGTGCGCGTCGGGAGCTACGAGCAGTACTTC
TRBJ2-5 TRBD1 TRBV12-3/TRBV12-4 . CASTTGTGEKTQYF TGTGCCAGCACCACCGGGACAGGGGAGAAGACCCAGTACTTC
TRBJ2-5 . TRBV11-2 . CASSLEQGPQETQYF TGTGCCAGCAGCTTAGAACAGGGACCTCAAGAGACCCAGTACTTC
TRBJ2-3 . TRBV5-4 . CASSPELSDTQYF TGTGCCAGCAGCCCCGAGTTGTCAGATACGCAGTATTTT
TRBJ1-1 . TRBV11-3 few CASSLGREGTEAFF TGTGCCAGCAGCTTAGGGCGAGAGGGAACTGAAGCTTTCTTT
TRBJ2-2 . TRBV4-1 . CASSRLIDTGELFF TGCGCCAGCAGCCGCCTAATAGACACCGGGGAGCTGTTTTTT
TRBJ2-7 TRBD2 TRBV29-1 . CSVAKGRGAYEQYF TGCAGCGTTGCGAAAGGACGGGGGGCCTACGAGCAGTACTTC
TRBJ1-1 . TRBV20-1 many CSARDRGSGTEAFF TGCAGTGCTAGAGACAGGGGATCGGGGACTGAAGCTTTCTTT
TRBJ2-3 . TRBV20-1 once CSARDHGGSTDTQYF TGCAGTGCTAGAGATCACGGCGGGAGCACAGATACGCAGTATTTT
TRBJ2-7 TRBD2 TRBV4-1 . CASGPRLADSSEQYF TGCGCCAGCGGCCCGCGACTAGCGGATTCTTCCGAGCAGTACTTC
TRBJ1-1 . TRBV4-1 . CASSQVISNEVFF TGCGCCAGCAGCCAAGTGATTTCGAATGAAGTTTTCTTT
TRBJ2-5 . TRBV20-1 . CSASFGGSINGTQHF TGCAGCGCTAGCTTTGGAGGGAGTATTAATGGGACCCAGCACTTC
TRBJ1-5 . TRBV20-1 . CSAPLVGSQHF TGCAGTGCTCCATTGGTCGGGTCCCAGCATTTT
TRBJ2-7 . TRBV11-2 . CASSQRGQDYEQYF TGTGCAAGCAGCCAACGCGGCCAGGACTACGAGCAGTACTTC
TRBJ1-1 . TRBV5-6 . CASSTQDTEAFF TGTGCCAGCAGCACACAGGACACTGAAGCTTTCTTT
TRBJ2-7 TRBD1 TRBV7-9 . CASRSTRQGVTYEQYF TGTGCCAGCAGGAGCACGAGACAGGGGGTAACCTACGAGCAGTACTTC
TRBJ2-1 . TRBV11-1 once CASSSQGYSAKQFF TGTGCCAGCAGCTCACAGGGATATAGTGCTAAGCAGTTCTTC
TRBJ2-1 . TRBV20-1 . CSASRPGLPGINEQFF TGCAGTGCTAGTCGACCAGGACTACCGGGAATTAATGAGCAGTTCTTC
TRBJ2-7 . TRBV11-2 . CASSPPVGVHEQYF TGTGCCAGCAGCCCGCCTGTAGGCGTACACGAGCAGTACTTC
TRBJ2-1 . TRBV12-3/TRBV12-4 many CASSEGNEQFF TGTGCCAGTTCCGAGGGGAATGAGCAGTTCTTC
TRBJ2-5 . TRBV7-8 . CASDPGVVKQETQYF TGTGCCAGCGACCCTGGCGTCGTGAAACAAGAGACCCAGTACTTC
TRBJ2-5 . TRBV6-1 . CASSEAGGWETQYF TGTGCCAGCAGTGAAGCAGGCGGGTGGGAGACCCAGTACTTC
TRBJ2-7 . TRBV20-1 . CSANNRDKRYEQYF TGCAGTGCTAATAACCGTGACAAAAGATACGAGCAGTACTTC
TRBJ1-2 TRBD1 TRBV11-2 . CASSSGTGVGYGYSF TGTGCCAGCAGCTCGGGAACAGGGGTAGGCTATGGCTACTCCTTC
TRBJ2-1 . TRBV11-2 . CASSLVRGLAYNKQFF TGTGCGAGCAGCTTAGTTAGGGGGTTAGCCTACAATAAGCAGTTCTTC
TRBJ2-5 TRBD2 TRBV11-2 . CASSIPGGGQETQYF TGTGCCAGCAGCATTCCGGGAGGGGGGCAAGAGACCCAGTACTTC
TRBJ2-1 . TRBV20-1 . CSAEYRGEDNEQFF TGCAGTGCAGAGTACCGGGGTGAAGACAATGAGCAGTTCTTC
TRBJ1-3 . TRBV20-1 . CSARDLRQTGNTIYF TGCAGTGCTAGAGATCTAAGGCAGACTGGAAACACCATATATTTT
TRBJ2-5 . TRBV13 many CASGSFVGAQKETQYF TGTGCCAGCGGCTCCTTCGTGGGGGCGCAAAAGGAGACCCAGTACTTC
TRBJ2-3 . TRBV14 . CARSQDTVRSSTDMQYF TGTGCCAGAAGCCAAGATACGGTGCGGTCTAGCACAGATATGCAGTATTTT
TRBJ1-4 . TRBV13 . CAISPRAANEKMFF TGTGCCATCAGCCCAAGGGCCGCTAATGAAAAAATGTTTTTT
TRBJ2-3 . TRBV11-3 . CAGSPGVAGGPGDTQYF TGTGCCGGCAGCCCCGGGGTAGCAGGAGGGCCGGGAGATACGCAGTATTTT
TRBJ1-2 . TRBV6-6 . CASTREATNYGYTF TGTGCCAGCACCCGGGAGGCAACTAACTATGGCTACACCTTC
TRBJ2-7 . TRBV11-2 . CASSLEQGGYEQYF TGTGCCAGCAGCTTAGAACAGGGGGGGTACGAGCAGTACTTC
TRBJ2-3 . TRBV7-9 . CASRTTSGLNPIDTQYF TGTGCCAGCAGGACCACCTCCGGTCTTAATCCCATAGATACGCAGTACTTT
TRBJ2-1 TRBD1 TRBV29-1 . CSAGQIYNEQFF TGCAGCGCGGGACAGATCTACAATGAGCAGTTCTTC
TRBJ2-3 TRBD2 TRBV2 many CASSVERDGLQYF TGTGCCAGCAGTGTGGAGCGGGATGGGTTGCAGTATTTT
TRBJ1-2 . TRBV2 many CASSPGGGQGYGYTF TGTGCCAGCAGCCCAGGTGGGGGGCAGGGCTATGGCTACACCTTC